This T cell receptor beta chain comes out of a study of T cells in localized non-small cell lung cancer. Study-wide points: Analysis by sequencing included only one tumor region, so heterogeneity remains possible. Adjacent lung was found to contain a median about 60 of the top 100 tumor clones. Uninvolved adjacent lung showed the highest T cell clonality, exceeding tumor. In the blood, greater T cell density corresponded to longer overall survival.

The V end lost 0 bases, the J end lost 1 base, and 6 bases lay between the germline ends. Germline V gene data show CDR1 as SGHAT and CDR2 as FQNNGV. The CDR3 runs 14 residues. A remark on this clone: Its antigen remains unknown.

Sequencing used immunoSEQ multiplex PCR; TCRdb keeps in-frame clones, though not all of them. Here the sample spans tens of thousands of clones, roughly 90% being singletons. The chain carries TRBV11-2 and TRBJ1-2; maybe TRBD1 (5 bases). The TCR sequence derives from a female donor over 55 with stage II lung adenocarcinoma. This specimen was peripheral blood mononuclear cells, taken before any cancer treatment. The CDR3 region is CASSLDRVNYGYTF. The CDR3 DNA follows: TGTGCCAGCAGCTTAGACAGGGTTAACTATGGCTACACCTTC.